This passage covers 19 T cell receptor beta chains from one sample sequenced in a study of CD8 T cells in ankylosing spondylitis. MiXCR, run by TCRdb on the 5' RACE reads, gives a single entry per CDR3 protein. Among about 220,000 distinct CDR3 sequences listed, about 10% were seen once. Sequencing was performed on blood, either unsorted or a sorted T cell fraction (not recorded which). The receptors derive from a male donor with ankylosing spondylitis or in good health (not recorded which).

This clonotype was counted ten times or more. The chain employs TRBV11-2 and TRBJ2-7; D tentatively fits TRBD1 or TRBD2 (6 bases each). Trimming shortened V by 3 bases and J by 6 bases, and 15 bases separated the two germline ends. CDR1 is SGHAT, CDR2 FQNNGV, per germline. The CDR3 totals 14 residues. The CDR3 here is CASSFGGSVFEQYF. CDR3 nucleotide sequence: TGTGCCAGCAGCTTCGGGGGCTCGGTTTTCGAGCAGTACTTC.

The table lists this clonotype with many counts. The chain combines TRBV5-6 with TRBJ2-3; D not certain. Germline CDR1 reads SGHDT; CDR2 reads YYEEEE. Trimming removed 0 bases from V and 4 bases from J, with 15 bases in between. This CDR3 contains 16 residues. The CDR3 protein is CASSLGGRNPPDTQYF. The CDR3, as DNA: TGTGCCAGCAGCTTGGGAGGCCGTAACCCCCCAGATACGCAGTATTTT.

The rearrangement uses TRBV12-3 or TRBV12-4 and TRBJ1-2; D is unclear. V was shortened by 4 bases and J by 0 bases, with 18 bases between the two germline ends. The CDR3 length is 17 residues. The CDR3 here is CASSSPSMDGSNYGYTF. The CDR3 DNA follows: TGTGCCAGCAGTTCTCCATCTATGGACGGTTCTAACTATGGCTACACCTTC.

As regards this clonotype: A much larger clone lies one base from this, so it may be a read error. The chain carries TRBV6-1 and TRBJ1-5; TRBD1 matches 7 bases. Trimming cost V 8 bases and J 7 bases; bases outside gene matches: 11. Germline assignment: CDR1 MNHNS and CDR2 SASEGT. This CDR3 is 14 amino acids long. CDR3 loop: CASLTGTQGQPQHF. The CDR3 DNA sequence: TGTGCCAGCTTGACAGGGACCCAGGGCCAGCCCCAGCATTTT.

There are many counts of this clonotype. The genes are TRBV12-3 or TRBV12-4 and TRBJ2-2, with D tentatively TRBD1 or TRBD2 (7 bases each). The V end was cut by 7 bases, the J end by 6 bases, with 15 bases between. CDR3 length: 14 residues. CDR3 bases: TGTGCCAGCAAACCGACAGGGAGGGCCGGGGAGCTGTTTTTT. Its protein product is CASKPTGRAGELFF.

This clonotype was recorded a few times. The genes are TRBV12-3 or TRBV12-4 and TRBJ1-5; D may be TRBD1 (5 bases). The CDR3 loop spans 14 amino acids. The V end was cut by 6 bases, the J end by 4 bases, with 13 bases between. CDR3 residues: CASSRRDGNQPQHF. In DNA, the CDR3 is TGTGCCAGCAGCCGCAGGGATGGAAATCAGCCCCAGCATTTT.

This clonotype occurred many times. The CDR3 sequence: CSASWTSLAKNIQYF. CDR3 nucleotide sequence: TGCAGTGCTAGTTGGACTAGCCTAGCCAAAAACATTCAGTACTTC. The gene calls are TRBV20-1 and TRBJ2-4, with 8 bases matching TRBD2. The CDR3 is 15 amino acids. CDR1 and CDR2 from the germline V gene are DFQATT and SNEGSKA (reference sequence). With V trimmed by 3 bases and J by 0 bases, 4 bases remained unmatched.

This clonotype showed up many times. The chain couples TRBV5-1 to TRBJ1-5; D is undetermined. V was trimmed by 1 base and J by 7 bases, leaving 9 bases between them. This CDR3 region has 13 residues. Germline V gene data show CDR1 as SGHRS and CDR2 as YFSETQ. CDR3 sequence (DNA): TGCGCCAGCAGCTTGACCGGCGGCCAGCCCCAGCATTTT. Translated: CASSLTGGQPQHF.

This clonotype appeared many times. The rearrangement links TRBV20-1 to TRBJ2-5; D may be TRBD2 (6 bases). The germline V and J ends were trimmed by 1 base and 5 bases, with 23 bases remaining between them. The germline gives CDR1 DFQATT, CDR2 SNEGSKA (reference sequence). CDR3 size: 17 residues. CDR3 nucleotides: TGCAGTGCTAGAGGCGCCACGGGACTCCCATTCGGGGAGACCCAGTACTTC. Amino acid sequence: CSARGATGLPFGETQYF.

This clonotype showed up just a few times. The chain recombines TRBV5-1 with TRBJ2-1, with TRBD2 identical over 16 bases. Germline lookup yields CDR1 SGHRS and CDR2 YFSETQ. CDR3 length: 18 residues. Losses at the gene ends were 5 bases for V and 9 bases for J; bases not matched to a gene: 14. This chain's CDR3 is CASSSDPGTSGGAVEQFF. Written as DNA, the CDR3 is TGCGCCAGCAGTTCGGACCCCGGGACTAGCGGGGGGGCCGTTGAGCAGTTCTTC.

This clonotype has only a few counts. V usage is TRBV7-2 and J usage is TRBJ2-3, with 8 bases identical to TRBD1. The V segment lost 6 bases and the J segment 4 bases; nucleotides outside the gene matches: 6. Germline V gene lookup returns CDR1 SGHTA and CDR2 FQGNSA. The CDR3 has 14 amino acids. The CDR3 is CASSRQGAADTQYF. CDR3 in DNA: TGTGCCAGCAGTCGTCAGGGGGCAGCAGATACGCAGTATTTT.

This clonotype was seen at least ten times. This chain uses TRBV12-3 or TRBV12-4 with TRBJ2-7; D is ambiguous. V dropped 6 bases and J dropped 5 bases, with 14 bases sitting between them. The CDR3 is made up of 13 amino acids. The CDR3 bases are TGTGCCAGCAGGACATCCTCGAATCACGAGCAGTACTTC. As protein: CASRTSSNHEQYF.

This clonotype appeared a few times. The chain recombines TRBV20-1 with TRBJ1-1, with 9 bases identical to TRBD1. The CDR3 consists of 13 residues. Germline CDR1 reads DFQATT; CDR2 reads SNEGSKA (reference sequence). The V gene end was trimmed by 3 bases and the J gene end by 5 bases; junction bases not matched to a gene: 4. CDR3 sequence: CSASDRGITEAFF. The CDR3 bases are TGCAGTGCTAGTGACAGGGGGATTACTGAAGCTTTCTTT.

V gene TRBV4-2 combines with J gene TRBJ2-3, with D perhaps assigned TRBD1 or TRBD2 (5 bases each). The length of the CDR3 is 16 residues. Germline lookup yields CDR1 LGHNA and CDR2 YNFKEQ. V shed 0 bases and J shed 2 bases, with 12 bases lying between them. The CDR3 DNA follows: TGTGCCAGCAGCCAAGACTCGAGGGGCAACACAGATACGCAGTATTTT. Protein sequence: CASSQDSRGNTDTQYF.

The sample holds a few counts of this clonotype. The chain carries TRBV12-3 or TRBV12-4 and TRBJ1-5; D gene unclear. Trimming took off 3 bases at V and 8 bases at J, with 5 bases between the two ends. This CDR3 spans 11 amino acids. This CDR3 is CASSFGEPQHF. CDR3 sequence (DNA): TGTGCCAGCAGTTTCGGGGAGCCCCAGCATTTT.

The CDR3 protein is CSATGDGYGYTF. The CDR3 nucleotides read TGCAGTGCTACAGGGGACGGATATGGCTACACCTTC. V usage is TRBV20-1 and J usage is TRBJ1-2; the D gene is possibly TRBD1 (6 bases). Trimming pared 4 bases from V and 5 bases from J, leaving 11 bases between. This CDR3 is built from 12 residues. CDR1 and CDR2 from the germline V gene are DFQATT and SNEGSKA (reference sequence).

This clonotype was counted many times. CDR3 protein: CSAARMSETQYF. The CDR3 DNA sequence: TGCAGTGCAGCCAGGATGAGCGAGACCCAGTACTTC. The chain is built from TRBV20-1 and TRBJ2-5, with unresolved D. V was clipped by 6 bases and J by 5 bases, with 13 bases between them. Germline CDR1 DFQATT, CDR2 SNEGSKA (reference sequence). This CDR3 is 12 amino acids long.

There are many counts of this clonotype. The chain is built from TRBV12-3 or TRBV12-4 and TRBJ1-2, with no clear D. This CDR3 has 11 amino acids. V was cut by 5 bases and J by 4 bases, with 5 bases left in between. CDR3: CASSPSYGYTF. The DNA for the CDR3 is TGTGCCAGCAGTCCCTCCTATGGCTACACCTTC.

This chain connects TRBV5-1 to TRBJ1-4; the match to TRBD1 covers 10 bases. V trimming: 4 bases; J trimming: 4 bases; junction bases outside the gene matches: 7. Germline assignment: CDR1 SGHRS and CDR2 YFSETQ. CDR3 length: 16 residues. CDR3 DNA sequence: TGCGCCAGCAGCCCGGAGACAGGGGGCCATAATGAAAAACTGTTTTTT. Its protein is CASSPETGGHNEKLFF.